These 13 T cell receptor beta chains were all obtained from the same sample, sequenced in a study of shared clonotypes between healthy human individuals. Assay: immunoSEQ multiplex PCR; the TCRdb copy retains only in-frame clones and omits some. The sample lists 1.4 million to 1.5 million clones; roughly 96% were seen once. Sample: naive CD4+ T cells sorted from blood. The subset here: CD45RA+ positively selected. The origin of the receptors is a man aged 25 to 40 in good health.

V and J are TRBV29-1 and TRBJ2-3; perhaps TRBD1 as D (6 bases). Per germline, CDR1 SQVTM and CDR2 ANQGSEA. CDR3 length: 13 residues. The germline V and J ends were trimmed by 3 bases and 2 bases, with 9 bases remaining between them. The CDR3, as DNA: TGCAGCGTTGATGGACAGACCACAGATACGCAGTATTTT. Protein product: CSVDGQTTDTQYF.

With respect to this clone: Within the sample, other DNA sequences also encode this same CDR3. J is TRBJ2-7 and V is TRBV28; 9 bases fit TRBD1. The CDR3 consists of 13 residues. CDR1 and CDR2 from the germline V gene are MDHEN and SYDVKM. After removal of 3 bases from V and 7 bases from J, the junction contained 4 bases not matched to a gene. This chain's CDR3 is CASSFGTGREQYF. The CDR3 DNA is TGTGCCAGCAGTTTTGGGACAGGGCGGGAGCAGTACTTC.

The rearrangement uses TRBV7-6 and TRBJ2-7; no clear D. This CDR3 is 13 amino acids long. Looked up from germline, CDR1 is SGHVS and CDR2 is FNYEAQ. V was pared by 4 bases and J by 1 base, with 8 bases between. The CDR3 loop is CASSYTDSYEQYF. The DNA of the CDR3 is TGTGCCAGCAGCTATACGGATTCCTACGAGCAGTACTTC. Looking up the rest from reference TRBV7-6 and TRBJ2-7 gives the full variable domain: GAGVSQSPRYKVTKRGQDVALRCDPISGHVSLYWYRQALGQGPEFLTYFNYEAQQDKSGLPNDRFSAERPEGSISTLTIQRTEQRDSAMYRCASSYTDSYEQYFGPGTRLTVT.

The chain has TRBV28 and TRBJ1-2; TRBD1 is a possible D gene (5 bases). Trimming stripped 6 bases from V and 5 bases from J, with 7 bases between. The CDR3 loop spans 11 amino acids. Germline V gene lookup returns CDR1 MDHEN and CDR2 SYDVKM. CDR3 nucleotide sequence: TGTGCCAGCAGGGAGGGGTATGGCTACACCTTC. Its translation is CASREGYGYTF.

The gene calls are TRBV5-5 and TRBJ2-2, with D possibly matching TRBD1 (6 bases). CDR1 and CDR2 (germline): SGHKS, YYEKEE (reference sequence). CDR3 length equals 16 residues. Trimming cost V 6 bases and J 1 base, with 16 bases left between them. The CDR3 nucleotides are TGTGCCAGCACCCTCGGCACGACAGGGAACACCGGGGAGCTGTTTTTT. Residues: CASTLGTTGNTGELFF. The complete variable domain, with remaining parts taken from reference TRBV5-5 and TRBJ2-2, reads DAGVTQSPTHLIKTRGQQVTLRCSPISGHKSVSWYQQVLGQGPQFIFQYYEKEERGRGNFPDRFSARQFPNYSSELNVNALLLGDSALYLCASTLGTTGNTGELFFGEGSRLTVL.

The V call is TRBV30, the J call TRBJ1-3, with D unclear. The CDR3 consists of 13 residues. V lost 5 bases and J 1 base, leaving 9 bases between the germline ends. Germline CDR1 GTSNPN, CDR2 SVGIG (reference sequence). The DNA of the CDR3 is TGTGCCTGGGCCGTGTCTTCTGGAAACACCATATATTTT. Translated: CAWAVSSGNTIYF.

J is TRBJ2-7 and V is TRBV5-6; D perhaps matches TRBD1 (5 bases). CDR3 length: 14 residues. Trimming stripped 0 bases from V and 2 bases from J, with 9 bases between. Germline V gives CDR1 SGHDT, CDR2 YYEEEE. The DNA of the CDR3 is TGTGCCAGCAGCTTGGTTGGCAGGGCCTACGAGCAGTACTTC. Amino acids: CASSLVGRAYEQYF.

This clone was picked up a small number of times. The rearrangement joins TRBV27 to TRBJ1-1; 7 nucleotides agree with TRBD1. The J segment lost 1 base and the V segment lost 4 bases, leaving 6 bases of the junction unmatched. Germline V CDR1 and CDR2: MNHEY, SMNVEV (reference sequence). CDR3 size: 15 residues. This CDR3 reads CASSSRTGQNTEAFF. In DNA, the CDR3 is TGTGCCAGCAGTTCAAGGACAGGTCAGAACACTGAAGCTTTCTTT.

V usage is TRBV7-9 and J usage is TRBJ2-7, with TRBD1 matching 7 bases. There are 13 residues in the CDR3. Germline CDR1 and CDR2: SEHNR and FQNEAQ (reference sequence). J lost 3 bases, V lost 5 bases, and 4 bases had no gene match. The CDR3 sequence is CASSTGQYYEQYF. The CDR3 DNA is TGTGCCAGCAGCACGGGACAGTACTACGAGCAGTACTTC.

The chain uses TRBV7-9 and TRBJ2-3; unclear D gene. In germline, CDR1 is SEHNR, CDR2 FQNEAQ (reference sequence). V was trimmed by 5 bases and J by 4 bases, leaving 10 bases between them. The length of the CDR3 is 13 residues. CDR3 nucleotides: TGTGCCAGCAGCCGGAATGGCGCAGATACGCAGTATTTT. It specifies CASSRNGADTQYF. Looking up the rest from reference TRBV7-9 and TRBJ2-3 gives the full variable domain: DTGVSQNPRHKITKRGQNVTFRCDPISEHNRLYWYRQTLGQGPEFLTYFQNEAQLEKSRLLSDRFSAERPKGSFSTLEIQRTEQGDSAMYLCASSRNGADTQYFGPGTRLTVL.

This chain connects TRBV10-3 to TRBJ2-5; D unclear. This CDR3 is built from 14 residues. Germline CDR1 reads ENHRY; CDR2 reads SYGVKD. The V and J ends lost 0 bases and 3 bases respectively, with 8 bases between them. The CDR3 protein is CAISESRLKETQYF. CDR3 nucleotide sequence: TGTGCCATCAGTGAGTCGAGGCTTAAAGAGACCCAGTACTTC.

The chain has TRBV6-5 and TRBJ2-7; 8 nucleotides agree with TRBD2. Losses at the gene ends were 6 bases for V and 2 bases for J; bases not matched to a gene: 9. Germline CDR1 is MNHEY and CDR2 is SVGAGI. The CDR3 sequence is 15 residues long. CDR3 amino acids: CASRSSGSGTYEQYF. DNA of the CDR3: TGTGCCAGCAGGTCCTCAGGTAGCGGGACCTACGAGCAGTACTTC.

The chain carries TRBV6-1 and TRBJ2-7; 10 bases fit TRBD1. V was pared by 6 bases and J by 6 bases, with 5 bases of the junction left unmatched. This CDR3 is built from 13 residues. The germline V gene has CDR1 MNHNS and CDR2 SASEGT. The CDR3 sequence is CASRTGGGREQYF. In DNA form, the CDR3 reads TGTGCCAGCAGGACAGGGGGCGGACGCGAGCAGTACTTC.